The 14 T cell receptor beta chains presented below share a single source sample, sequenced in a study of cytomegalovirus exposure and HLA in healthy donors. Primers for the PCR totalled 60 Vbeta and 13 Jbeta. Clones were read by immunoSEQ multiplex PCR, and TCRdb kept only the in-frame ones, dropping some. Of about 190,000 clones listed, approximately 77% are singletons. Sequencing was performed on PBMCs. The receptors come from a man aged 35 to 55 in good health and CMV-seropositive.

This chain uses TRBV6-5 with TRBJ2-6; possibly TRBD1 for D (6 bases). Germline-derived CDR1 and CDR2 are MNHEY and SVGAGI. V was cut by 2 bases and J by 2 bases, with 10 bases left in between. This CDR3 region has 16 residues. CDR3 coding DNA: TGTGCCAGCAGTTACGCCACAGGGACTGGGGCCAACGTCCTGACTTTC. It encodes CASSYATGTGANVLTF.

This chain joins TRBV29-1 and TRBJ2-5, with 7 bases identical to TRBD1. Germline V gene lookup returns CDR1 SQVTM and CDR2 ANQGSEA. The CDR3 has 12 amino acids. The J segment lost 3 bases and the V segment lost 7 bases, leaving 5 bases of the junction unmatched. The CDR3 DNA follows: TGCAGCGGAAAGACAGGGAAAGAGACCCAGTACTTC. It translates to CSGKTGKETQYF.

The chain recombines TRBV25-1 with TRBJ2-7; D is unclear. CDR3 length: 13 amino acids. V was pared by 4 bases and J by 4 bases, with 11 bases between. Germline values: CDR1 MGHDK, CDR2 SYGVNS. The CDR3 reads CASSVRHLYEQYF. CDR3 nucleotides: TGTGCCAGCAGTGTTCGCCACCTATACGAGCAGTACTTC.

CDR3 sequence reads: CSVTRTGTASYNEQFF. DNA for the CDR3: TGCAGCGTCACTAGGACGGGGACAGCCTCCTACAATGAGCAGTTCTTC. The gene calls are TRBV29-1 and TRBJ2-1, with 7 bases identical to TRBD1. Unmatched junction bases numbered 11, after V lost 6 bases and J lost 0 bases. The CDR3 runs 16 residues. The germline CDR1 and CDR2 sequences are SQVTM and ANQGSEA.

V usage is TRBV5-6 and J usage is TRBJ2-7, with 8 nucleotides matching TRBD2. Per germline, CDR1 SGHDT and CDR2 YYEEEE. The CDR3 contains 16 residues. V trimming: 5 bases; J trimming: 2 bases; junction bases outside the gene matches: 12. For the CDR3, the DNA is TGTGCCAGCAGTCTGCCGGGACTAGGGGTACCCTACGAGCAGTACTTC. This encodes CASSLPGLGVPYEQYF.

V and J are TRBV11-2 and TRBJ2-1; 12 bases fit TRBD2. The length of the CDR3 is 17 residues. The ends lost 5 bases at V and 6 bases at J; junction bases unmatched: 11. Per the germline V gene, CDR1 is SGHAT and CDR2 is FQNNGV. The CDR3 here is CASSPPPSSGRANEQFF. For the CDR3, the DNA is TGTGCCAGCAGCCCACCCCCGTCTAGCGGGAGGGCCAATGAGCAGTTCTTC.

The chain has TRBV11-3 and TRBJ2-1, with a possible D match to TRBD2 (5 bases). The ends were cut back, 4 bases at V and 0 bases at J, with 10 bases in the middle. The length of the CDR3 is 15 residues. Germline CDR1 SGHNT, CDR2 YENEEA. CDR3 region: CASSSSGSSYNEQFF. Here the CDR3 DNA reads TGTGCCAGCAGCTCGAGCGGAAGCTCCTACAATGAGCAGTTCTTC. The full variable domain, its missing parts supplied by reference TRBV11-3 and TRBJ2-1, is EAGVVQSPRYKIIEKKQPVAFWCNPISGHNTLYWYLQNLGQGPELLIRYENEEAVDDSQLPKDRFSAERLKGVDSTLKIQPAELGDSAVYLCASSSSGSSYNEQFFGPGTRLTVL.

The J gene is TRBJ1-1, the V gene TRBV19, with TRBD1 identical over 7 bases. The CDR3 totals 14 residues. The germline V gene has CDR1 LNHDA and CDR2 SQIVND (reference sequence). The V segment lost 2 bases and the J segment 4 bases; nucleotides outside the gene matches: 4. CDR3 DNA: TGTGCCAGTAGTATACGGGACAGCCTCACTGAAGCTTTCTTT. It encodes CASSIRDSLTEAFF.

Here the CDR3 reads CASSQEGGGDETQYF. The CDR3 DNA reads TGTGCCAGCAGCCAAGAAGGCGGGGGGGATGAGACCCAGTACTTC. The chain recombines TRBV4-2 with TRBJ2-5, with 9 bases matching TRBD2. Germline CDR1 is LGHNA and CDR2 is YNFKEQ. CDR3 length: 15 amino acids. Trimming at V came to 0 bases and at J to 5 bases, leaving 4 bases not matched to a gene.

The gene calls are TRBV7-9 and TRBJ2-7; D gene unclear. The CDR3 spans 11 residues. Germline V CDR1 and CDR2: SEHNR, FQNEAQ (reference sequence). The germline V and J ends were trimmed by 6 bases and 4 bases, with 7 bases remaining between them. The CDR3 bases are TGTGCCAGCAGTCCGGGTTACGAGCAGTACTTC. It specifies CASSPGYEQYF.

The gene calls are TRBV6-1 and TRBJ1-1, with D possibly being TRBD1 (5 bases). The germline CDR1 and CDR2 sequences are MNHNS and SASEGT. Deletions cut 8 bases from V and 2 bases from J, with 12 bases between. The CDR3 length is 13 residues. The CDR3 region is CASGKGLNTEAFF. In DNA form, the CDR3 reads TGTGCCAGCGGGAAGGGACTTAACACTGAAGCTTTCTTT.

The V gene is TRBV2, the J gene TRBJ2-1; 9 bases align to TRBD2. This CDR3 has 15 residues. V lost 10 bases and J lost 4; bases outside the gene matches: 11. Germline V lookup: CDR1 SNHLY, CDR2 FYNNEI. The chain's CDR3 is CATPYERGAYNEQFF. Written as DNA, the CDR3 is TGTGCCACGCCCTATGAGCGGGGGGCTTACAATGAGCAGTTCTTC.

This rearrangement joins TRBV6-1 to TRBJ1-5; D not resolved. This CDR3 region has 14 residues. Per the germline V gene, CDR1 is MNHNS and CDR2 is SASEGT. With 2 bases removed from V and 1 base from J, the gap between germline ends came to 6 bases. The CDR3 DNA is TGTGCCAGCAGTGAATTCCAGAGCAATCAGCCCCAGCATTTT. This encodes CASSEFQSNQPQHF.

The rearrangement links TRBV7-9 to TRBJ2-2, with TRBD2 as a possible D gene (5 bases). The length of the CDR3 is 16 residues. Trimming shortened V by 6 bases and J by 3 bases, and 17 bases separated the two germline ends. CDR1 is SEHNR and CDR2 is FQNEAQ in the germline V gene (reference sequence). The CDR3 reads CASRTGPSEDTGELFF. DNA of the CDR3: TGTGCCAGCAGGACTGGACCCTCGGAGGACACCGGGGAGCTGTTTTTT.